In this sample, the clone carrying this TCR beta chain turned up once. This specimen comes from a study of T cell responses to AZD1222 COVID-19 vaccine. Trimming pared 1 base from V and 0 bases from J, leaving 12 bases between. The germline V gene has CDR1 MGHRA and CDR2 YSYEKL. The CDR3 loop spans 16 amino acids. Method: immunoSEQ multiplex PCR; TCRdb's copy keeps in-frame clones and lacks some. Among 200,000 to 300,000 clones, 85% to 95% were seen once, and the ten largest hold roughly 0.5%. Sequencing was performed on peripheral blood, taken on day 0 of AZD1222 vaccination. This TCR was sampled from an adult in good health. The V gene is TRBV4-1, the J gene TRBJ1-2, with D possibly matching TRBD1 (5 bases). CDR3 sequence (DNA): TGCGCCAGCAGCCAAGGGGGCCAAAAAGCTAACTATGGCTACACCTTC. It codes for CASSQGGQKANYGYTF.